This TCR beta chain was recorded in a study of shared clonotypes between healthy human individuals (dated by TCRdb to 2018 to 2020). For the study in its entirety: The cohort comprised a couple of women and a few men aged 18 to 49 years. Different laboratories and diverse techniques were used to prepare libraries and sequence TCR repertoires, to increase sequencing depth and limit assay-specific biases. To estimate repertoire size and how much clonotype sharing occurs between individuals, the study deeply sequenced the blood TCR repertoires of five healthy adults. Per donor, leukapheresis produced somewhere between about 0.8 and 9.5 billion PBMCs. For each donor, CD4 naive and CD4 memory were each run on three plates, CD8 naive on two plates, and CD8 memory on one plate. Points the paper makes about the study in general: Compared with non-shared clonotypes, the clonotypes found in all four sorted-subset donors had higher generation probabilities. When four donors were compared, the shared fraction of clonotypes was about 5.2% for naive CD4, about 4% for naive CD8, 2.3% for memory CD4, and about 0.36% for memory CD8. Incomplete sequencing was indicated by rarefaction of sorted-subset datasets, despite the large sequencing depth. Because the study included only a small number of donors, the genetic and exposure-history diversity represented was limited. Sampling was restricted to blood, and TCR repertoires in tissue are likely to differ from TCR repertoires in blood. Pairwise subsampling led to the expectation that sequencing depth would affect the degree of clonotype sharing among donors. Naive subsets generally had larger estimated clonotype richness than memory subsets did.

TCR CDR3 regions were amplified from genomic DNA by multiplex PCR using the deep immunoSEQ assay. Genomic DNA extracted from each cell subset was distributed evenly over all wells of several immunoSEQ 96-well plates, and each plate served as one replicate. For sorted subsets, around 200 ng genomic DNA, equal to some 30,000 T cell genomes, was loaded into each replicate PCR. Purified libraries were quantified with a Qubit 3.0 fluorometer, sized on a Bioanalyzer 2100, and re-quantified with the KAPA Library Quantification kit. Every immunoSEQ 96-well plate was sequenced on a separate single-read 150-cycle Illumina NextSeq 550 flow cell. The study's own analysis went as follows. Because only junctional sequences without quality scores were contained in the immunoSEQ output, filtering matching that applied to full-length reads could not be performed. Sequences were annotated with PyIR, a Python wrapper for IgBLAST v1.9, and V/J genes and CDR3 were assigned using IMGT germline references. Any read was removed if the V/J assignment was weak (E-value above 1e-6), the CDR3 was missing, or the read contained stop codons, out-of-frame junctions, or ambiguous translated residues. V3J clonotypes were defined as sequences sharing an identical inferred V gene, J gene, and CDR3 amino acid sequence. To compute the percentage overlap between repertoires, the number of shared unique clonotypes was divided by the size of the smaller repertoire. Repertoire richness was assessed with RTK rarefaction, the Chao1 estimator, and Recon v2.1 estimates of unobserved clonotypes. For all TCRbeta clonotypes obtained by the gDNA method from several donors, generation probabilities were computed with OLGA. TCRdb carries this immuneACCESS record with in-frame sequences only. Its versions omit some clonotypes, under half of them owing to an unresolved V gene in the studies checked, with the rest unexplained. For V, J and clone size, that table is used; D and trimming come from the DNA. This sample comprises more than 400,000 clones, roughly 95% of them detected only once. The ten largest clones add up to roughly 0.06% of the sample.

Comment on this clone: What antigen it recognizes has not been identified. Per-base quality was not reported, and no clone a single base away is much larger than it.

The donors were healthy, HIV-negative adults with no recently reported acute infections or vaccinations. Every donor was a Caucasian adult living in Nashville, Tennessee, USA. CD4+ T cells were enriched through magnetic negative selection, after which naive cells were positively selected on CD45RA and the remaining negative fraction served as the memory subset. Blood was obtained by leukapheresis, after which PBMCs were separated by Ficoll-Histopaque density gradient centrifugation and cryopreserved in liquid nitrogen vapor phase. Analytical flow cytometry was used to check the purity and quantity of each magnetically sorted T cell population. From each sorted fraction, genomic DNA was isolated and quantified by UV absorbance on a Nanodrop 2000c. Inclusive of the bounding cysteine and phenylalanine, the CDR3 is 17 residues long. The entry retains the CDR3 DNA only, 51 bases that are in frame from base 1. Deletion took 2 bases off V and 3 bases off J, with a span of 17 bases between the germline ends. The germline V gene supplies CDR1 MRHNA and CDR2 SNTAGT.

The TCR was taken from a young woman in good health. The sequenced sample consisted of naive CD4+ T cells sorted from blood. According to the study, the label for this sample's cell subset or site signals: CD45RA+ positively selected. Rearrangement joined TRBV6-4 to TRBJ1-5; the D gene cannot be named for sure. Here the CDR3 is given as CASSDRPYGLYNQPQHF. The DNA sequence follows: TGTGCCAGCAGTGACCGGCCGTACGGGCTATACAATCAGCCCCAGCATTTT.